This T cell receptor (beta chain) originates from a study of blood T cell repertoires in COVID-19. On the study more broadly: In each case, the material was cDNA or gDNA derived from T cells, B-cell-depleted T cells, or PBMCs.

Clones were sequenced by immunoSEQ multiplex PCR, and TCRdb holds only the in-frame ones, with some missing. Here the sample spans approximately 9,500 clones, roughly nine tenths being singletons. The germline V gene encodes CDR1 SGHVS and CDR2 FNYEAQ. The CDR3 loop spans 14 amino acids. Trimming shortened V by 2 bases and J by 8 bases, and 12 bases separated the two germline ends. This sequence was found in a human donor in a cohort sampled during active COVID-19. The source material was peripheral blood. The chain employs TRBV7-6 and TRBJ1-4; D gene unclear. The DNA of the CDR3 is TGTGCCAGCAGCTTACGCCAAATCGGGGAAAAACTGTTTTTT. Protein product: CASSLRQIGEKLFF.